This T cell receptor (beta chain) was profiled in a study of blood T cell repertoires in COVID-19. On the study more broadly: Both acute and convalescent COVID-19 samples were obtained from the United States, Italy and Spain. PBMCs, B-cell-depleted T cells, or T cells provided the cDNA or gDNA that made up the material.

CDR1 is MRHNA and CDR2 is SNTAGT in the germline V gene. Trimming took 7 bases from V and 1 from J, leaving 14 bases between them. The CDR3 sequence is 14 residues long. Study processing details: Reference gene primer amplification yielded estimated nucleated cell counts. Generated by immunoSEQ multiplex PCR, the TCRdb table keeps only in-frame clones and is missing some. Clone size and the V and J calls come from that table; the DNA yielded D and trimming. The sample includes about 190,000 clones, 70% to 85% of them seen just once. Participants had their cohort set by participant-reported clinical history.

V is TRBV6-4 and J is TRBJ2-7, with a tentative D call TRBD2 (7 bases). Specimen: PBMCs or T cells enriched from blood (not recorded which). This clonotype was obtained from a woman in her thirties who had recovered from COVID-19. The CDR3 loop is CASIGRGPSYEQYV. DNA for the CDR3: TGTGCCAGCATCGGGCGGGGGCCTTCCTACGAGCAGTACGTC.